Described below is a single T cell receptor beta chain sequence and its context. Its antigen remains unidentified. The data originate from a study of CD8+ T cells in alopecia areata. Broader study findings: Scalp samples also yield sequences of resident alphabeta T cells from normal skin. Affected lesional scalp, above all in alopecia totalis/universalis, was more clonal than normal scalp. Although TCR sharing was seen in mice, sharing across patients was less clear, possibly for HLA-related reasons.

Following RNA extraction, reverse transcription yielded cDNA that acted as the sequencing template. Some clones are missing from TCRdb's copy, which holds only in-frame ones; the method was immunoSEQ multiplex PCR. The table includes roughly 120,000 clones, approximately 60% detected once. PBMCs provided sorted CD4+ and CD8+ T cells. This receptor was identified in a human donor in good health. The sample consisted of CD4+ T cells sorted from blood.

The CDR3 nucleotides read TGTGCCAGCAGCCCAGGACAGGGTAGCAGCGGGGAGCTGTTTTTT. Its translation is CASSPGQGSSGELFF. V gene TRBV5-4 combines with J gene TRBJ2-2, with 8 bases aligning to TRBD1. CDR3 length: 15 residues. Trimming at V came to 4 bases and at J to 7 bases, leaving 9 bases not matched to a gene. From germline, CDR1 is SGHNT and CDR2 YYREEE (reference sequence).